The 30 T cell receptor beta chains below were found in one sample sequenced in a study of cytomegalovirus exposure and HLA in healthy donors. Both 60 Vbeta primers and 13 Jbeta primers went into the PCR. Some clones are missing from TCRdb's copy, which holds only in-frame ones; the method was immunoSEQ multiplex PCR. The table has about 160,000 clones, 80% to 90% seen once. What was sequenced was PBMCs. The receptors here all came from a man over 45 in good health and CMV-seropositive.

In DNA, the CDR3 is TGTGCCAGCAGCGGGTCTAGCGGGACCCAGTACTTC. It translates to CASSGSSGTQYF. The chain has TRBV9 and TRBJ2-5; 7 bases fit TRBD2. From germline, CDR1 is SGDLS and CDR2 YYNGEE. The CDR3 totals 12 residues. After removal of 3 bases from V and 7 bases from J, the junction contained 3 bases not matched to a gene.

In nucleotides, the CDR3 is TGTGCCAGCAGTTTAGTTTTAGGAGAGGATAGCAATCAGCCCCAGCATTTT. Encoded protein: CASSLVLGEDSNQPQHF. The chain combines TRBV28 with TRBJ1-5; D is ambiguous. Germline CDR1 reads MDHEN; CDR2 reads SYDVKM. This CDR3 contains 17 residues. V was trimmed by 2 bases and J by 0 bases, leaving 14 bases between them. Filled out from reference TRBV28 and TRBJ1-5, the complete variable domain reads DVKVTQSSRYLVKRTGEKVFLECVQDMDHENMFWYRQDPGLGLRLIYFSYDVKMKEKGDIPEGYSVSREKKERFSLILESASTNQTSMYLCASSLVLGEDSNQPQHFGDGTRLSIL.

For the CDR3, the DNA is TGTGCCAGCAGTAAAAGCGCTAACTATGGCTACACCTTC. It yields the protein CASSKSANYGYTF. The chain is built from TRBV6-5 and TRBJ1-2; D is unresolved. The ends were cut back, 5 bases at V and 0 bases at J, with 7 bases in the middle. From germline, CDR1 is MNHEY and CDR2 SVGAGI. This CDR3 region has 13 residues.

V gene TRBV11-2 combines with J gene TRBJ1-5; 8 nucleotides agree with TRBD1. CDR1 and CDR2 from the germline V gene are SGHAT and FQNNGV. This CDR3 region has 14 residues. Germline trimming cut 5 bases from V and 6 bases from J; bases unmatched to any gene: 6. The CDR3 DNA reads TGTGCCAGCAGCACAGACAGGGGCGGTCAGCCCCAGCATTTT. This encodes CASSTDRGGQPQHF.

CDR3 sequence: CASSLGGRYNEQFF. The CDR3 region has the DNA TGTGCCAGCAGCTTAGGCGGGAGGTACAATGAGCAGTTCTTC. The J gene is TRBJ2-1, the V gene TRBV7-2; 8 bases fit TRBD2. The germline CDR1 and CDR2 sequences are SGHTA and FQGNSA. CDR3 length: 14 residues. Unmatched junction bases numbered 0, after V lost 1 base and J lost 4 bases.

This chain uses TRBV18 with TRBJ2-2; 12 positions match TRBD1. Trimming cost V 0 bases and J 7 bases; bases outside gene matches: 3. CDR1 and CDR2 (germline): KGHSH, LQKENI. CDR3 length: 16 residues. The CDR3 DNA reads TGTGCCAGCTCACCACCCGGGACAGGGGGCAACGGGGAGCTGTTTTTT. It encodes CASSPPGTGGNGELFF.

The chain uses TRBV19 and TRBJ1-4, with D perhaps matching TRBD1 (6 bases). Trimming removed 1 base from V and 8 bases from J, with 14 bases in between. There are 15 residues in the CDR3. Germline-derived CDR1 and CDR2 are LNHDA and SQIVND (reference sequence). The CDR3 loop is CASSIGQALEEKLFF. The DNA of the CDR3 is TGTGCCAGTAGTATAGGACAGGCCCTGGAGGAAAAACTGTTTTTT.

This chain connects TRBV7-9 to TRBJ1-2; TRBD1 is a possible D gene (5 bases). V was shortened by 0 bases and J by 6 bases, with 14 bases between the two germline ends. Germline V gene sequence: CDR1 SEHNR, CDR2 FQNEAQ (reference sequence). CDR3 length equals 15 residues. Written as DNA, the CDR3 is TGTGCCAGCAGCTTAGCGACAGCAAAAACTAATGGCTACACCTTC. Protein: CASSLATAKTNGYTF.

The V and J genes are TRBV6-5 and TRBJ1-4; D ambiguous. V lost 7 bases and J 8 bases, leaving 20 bases between the germline ends. Germline V gene lookup returns CDR1 MNHEY and CDR2 SVGAGI. The CDR3 is 15 amino acids. CDR3 DNA sequence: TGTGCCAGCATCGACCTTACTTCAAACAGCGAAAAACTGTTTTTT. Protein sequence: CASIDLTSNSEKLFF.

J is TRBJ2-1 and V is TRBV5-1, with a tentative D call TRBD1 (6 bases). V dropped 2 bases and J dropped 1 base, with 10 bases sitting between them. Germline CDR1 is SGHRS and CDR2 is YFSETQ. The CDR3 spans 15 residues. CDR3 bases: TGCGCCAGCAGCTTCCTACAGGGTTCCTACAATGAGCAGTTCTTC. Its translation: CASSFLQGSYNEQFF.

V usage is TRBV7-2 and J usage is TRBJ2-5; the D gene is possibly TRBD2 (6 bases). The CDR3 is made up of 15 amino acids. Looked up from germline, CDR1 is SGHTA and CDR2 is FQGNSA. V was cut by 5 bases and J by 3 bases, with 16 bases left in between. CDR3 protein: CASSPMGRGEETQYF. In DNA form, the CDR3 reads TGTGCCAGCAGCCCTATGGGGCGCGGGGAAGAGACCCAGTACTTC.

The gene calls are TRBV2 and TRBJ2-5; D not resolved. The CDR3 spans 16 residues. Germline V CDR1 and CDR2: SNHLY, FYNNEI. V lost 0 bases to trimming and J lost 0 bases, with 11 bases between them. Here the CDR3 reads CASSEAGRMYQETQYF. CDR3 coding DNA: TGTGCCAGCAGTGAAGCTGGCAGGATGTACCAAGAGACCCAGTACTTC.

This sequence joins TRBV30 and TRBJ1-2, with 8 bases fitting TRBD1. CDR3 length equals 12 residues. V was pared by 5 bases and J by 6 bases, with 5 bases of the junction left unmatched. CDR1 GTSNPN and CDR2 SVGIG come from the germline V gene (reference sequence). This CDR3 reads CAWLQGGDGYTF. Written as DNA, the CDR3 is TGTGCCTGGTTACAGGGGGGAGATGGCTACACCTTC.

This clone has only a few counts. As DNA, the CDR3 is TGTGCCAGCAGCGCAGGGGTGGCGGAAAAACTGTTTTTT. Amino acid sequence: CASSAGVAEKLFF. The chain uses TRBV28 and TRBJ1-4; TRBD1 is a possible D gene (6 bases). There are 13 residues in the CDR3. Germline CDR1 reads MDHEN; CDR2 reads SYDVKM. The germline V and J ends were trimmed by 6 bases and 8 bases, with 13 bases remaining between them. The entire variable domain, with the rest obtained from reference TRBV28 and TRBJ1-4, is as follows: DVKVTQSSRYLVKRTGEKVFLECVQDMDHENMFWYRQDPGLGLRLIYFSYDVKMKEKGDIPEGYSVSREKKERFSLILESASTNQTSMYLCASSAGVAEKLFFGSGTQLSVL.

The rearrangement joins TRBV2 to TRBJ1-2; the match to TRBD1 covers 7 bases. Germline CDR1 reads SNHLY; CDR2 reads FYNNEI. V shed 5 bases, J shed 7 bases, and the junction held 1 base outside the gene matches. This CDR3 region has 11 residues. CDR3 amino acids: CASSTGAGYTF. In nucleotides, the CDR3 is TGTGCCAGCAGTACAGGGGCTGGCTACACCTTC.

There are a few counts of this clone. The chain couples TRBV7-3 to TRBJ2-1; 8 nucleotides match TRBD2. This CDR3 spans 15 amino acids. The germline gives CDR1 SGHTA, CDR2 FQGTGA. J was trimmed by 5 bases and V by 1 base; bases with no gene match: 4. DNA of the CDR3: TGTGCCAGCAGCTTAATGGGACTAGAAAACAATGAGCAGTTCTTC. Protein product: CASSLMGLENNEQFF.

The CDR3 sequence is CASSTWTSEADTQYF. The CDR3 DNA reads TGTGCCAGCAGCACCTGGACTAGTGAGGCAGATACGCAGTATTTT. The chain employs TRBV7-9 and TRBJ2-3; 7 bases match TRBD2. Trimming took 5 bases from V and 4 from J; bases not matched to a gene: 9. This CDR3 is 15 amino acids long. Germline V gene lookup returns CDR1 SEHNR and CDR2 FQNEAQ (reference sequence). The complete variable domain, with remaining parts taken from reference TRBV7-9 and TRBJ2-3, reads DTGVSQNPRHKITKRGQNVTFRCDPISEHNRLYWYRQTLGQGPEFLTYFQNEAQLEKSRLLSDRFSAERPKGSFSTLEIQRTEQGDSAMYLCASSTWTSEADTQYFGPGTRLTVL.

The CDR3 DNA is TGTGCCAGCAGTTTTAGCGGGGCCTACGAGCAGTACTTC. Its protein product is CASSFSGAYEQYF. This chain joins TRBV28 and TRBJ2-7; TRBD2 agrees at 8 bases. This CDR3 spans 13 amino acids. Germline CDR1 and CDR2: MDHEN and SYDVKM. V was clipped by 3 bases and J by 2 bases; unmatched bases: 0.

This clone was counted a single time. The CDR3 DNA sequence: TGTGCCAGCAGGGCCGAGGGCACTGAAGCTTTCTTT. Its protein is CASRAEGTEAFF. This chain connects TRBV2 to TRBJ1-1, with D unclear. Germline loops: CDR1 SNHLY, CDR2 FYNNEI. The CDR3 totals 12 residues. The V end lost 6 bases, the J end lost 4 bases, and 9 bases lay between the germline ends.

The chain is built from TRBV6-6 and TRBJ2-7, with D tentatively TRBD2 (5 bases). The V end was cut by 5 bases, the J end by 6 bases, with 14 bases between. CDR3 length: 13 residues. CDR1 MNHNY and CDR2 SVGAGI come from the germline V gene (reference sequence). The CDR3: CASSQRPDSEQYF. Written as DNA, the CDR3 is TGTGCCAGCAGTCAAAGGCCGGACTCCGAGCAGTACTTC.

The count of this clone is one. The chain uses TRBV19 and TRBJ2-1; 8 bases fit TRBD1. The CDR3 has 13 amino acids. Germline CDR1 is LNHDA and CDR2 is SQIVND (reference sequence). After removal of 5 bases from V and 9 bases from J, the junction contained 6 bases not matched to a gene. The CDR3 bases are TGTGCCAGTAGTGCTCAGGGGGCGGGTGAGCAGTTCTTC. Protein product: CASSAQGAGEQFF.

J is TRBJ1-2 and V is TRBV19; 7 bases match TRBD1. The CDR3 length is 15 residues. Germline loops: CDR1 LNHDA, CDR2 SQIVND (reference sequence). The V segment lost 1 base and the J segment 2 bases; nucleotides outside the gene matches: 4. Here the CDR3 DNA reads TGTGCCAGTAGTATAGTAGGAGGGGGCAACTATGGCTACACCTTC. Its translation is CASSIVGGGNYGYTF. Complete variable domain (other parts from reference TRBV19 and TRBJ1-2): DGGITQSPKYLFRKEGQNVTLSCEQNLNHDAMYWYRQDPGQGLRLIYYSQIVNDFQKGDIAEGYSVSREKKESFPLTVTSAQKNPTAFYLCASSIVGGGNYGYTFGSGTRLTVV.

This sequence joins TRBV19 and TRBJ1-5; 10 bases match TRBD1. The CDR3 contains 13 residues. Germline values: CDR1 LNHDA, CDR2 SQIVND (reference sequence). J lost 5 bases, V lost 7 bases, and 2 bases had no gene match. This CDR3 is CASTTGGHQPQHF. CDR3 bases: TGTGCCAGTACGACAGGGGGCCATCAGCCCCAGCATTTT.

This clone was observed a few times. DNA for the CDR3: TGTGCCAGCAGGGACCCAGGGTCGGACGAGCAGTACTTC. Protein: CASRDPGSDEQYF. J is TRBJ2-7 and V is TRBV6-5; possibly TRBD1 for D (5 bases). The germline CDR1 and CDR2 sequences are MNHEY and SVGAGI. The V end lost 6 bases, the J end lost 5 bases, and 14 bases lay between the germline ends. This CDR3 spans 13 amino acids.

The chain recombines TRBV6-1 with TRBJ1-2, with 9 bases lining up with TRBD1. This CDR3 is built from 15 residues. J gave up 3 bases and V 4 bases, and 6 bases lay outside the gene matches. Germline V lookup: CDR1 MNHNS, CDR2 SASEGT. The CDR3 here is CASSAGTGRDYGYTF. CDR3 bases: TGTGCCAGCAGTGCCGGGACAGGGAGGGACTATGGCTACACCTTC.

The genes are TRBV7-2 and TRBJ1-2; D is unclear. Trimming left V 1 base short and J 4 bases short, with 10 bases between. This CDR3 comprises 14 residues. The germline gives CDR1 SGHTA, CDR2 FQGNSA. CDR3 nucleotides: TGTGCCAGCAGCTTAGGGGGAGTGCTCTATGGCTACACCTTC. Translating gives CASSLGGVLYGYTF.

The chain links TRBV7-2 to TRBJ2-5; a weak D match, TRBD1 (6 bases). The germline CDR1 and CDR2 sequences are SGHTA and FQGNSA. The CDR3 has 13 residues. Trimming removed 1 base from V and 3 bases from J, with 6 bases in between. The CDR3 spells CASSLGTEETQYF. The CDR3 DNA follows: TGTGCCAGCAGCTTAGGGACAGAAGAGACCCAGTACTTC.

The chain links TRBV28 to TRBJ2-1, with 14 nucleotides matching TRBD2. Germline values: CDR1 MDHEN, CDR2 SYDVKM. Germline trimming cut 11 bases from V and 8 bases from J; bases unmatched to any gene: 20. CDR3 length: 18 amino acids. The CDR3 DNA follows: TGTGCCTTACCGCGAGGGGGGACTAGCGGGGGAGGGGGGGATGAGCAGTTCTTC. Protein: CALPRGGTSGGGGDEQFF.

The chain carries TRBV4-1 and TRBJ2-7; D is possibly TRBD1 (6 bases). The CDR3 has 13 residues. Germline CDR1 reads MGHRA; CDR2 reads YSYEKL. Trimming shortened V by 1 base and J by 3 bases, and 7 bases separated the two germline ends. The CDR3 region is CASSQGGGYEQYF. The DNA for the CDR3 is TGCGCCAGCAGCCAAGGAGGGGGCTACGAGCAGTACTTC.

This clone was recorded a few times. This rearrangement joins TRBV5-1 to TRBJ2-1; tentative D call: TRBD2 (6 bases). V was cut by 0 bases and J by 15 bases, with 16 bases left in between. Germline CDR1 SGHRS, CDR2 YFSETQ. This CDR3 comprises 13 residues. The CDR3 DNA sequence: TGCGCCAGCAGCTTGGCCGAGGAGGGATCGACGTTCTTC. This translates into CASSLAEEGSTFF.